The entry below gives a single TCR beta chain sequence along with its context. The target antigen is unknown. These data belong to a study of OX40 agonist ivuxolimab in advanced cancers. On the study more broadly: Partial responses occurred in Three dose-escalation patients, one with hepatocellular carcinoma and two with cutaneous melanoma. Notes on the study in general: It was also the case that some nonresponders had low normalized T-cell clonal expansion. Partial responders treated at 0.1-3.0 mg/kg exhibited clonal expansion among the lowest measured. The expanded peripheral T cells' antigen specificity was not determined.

Sequenced by immunoSEQ multiplex PCR; TCRdb stores in-frame clones only, minus some. The table lists 65,000 to 95,000 clones, around 87% of them singletons. Trimming removed 1 base at V and 0 bases at J, with 13 bases between. The CDR3 is 17 amino acids. Germline CDR1 reads SNHLY; CDR2 reads FYNNEI. Sequencing used CD4+ or CD8+ T cells sorted from blood, obtained in a trial of the OX40 agonist ivuxolimab. The chain has TRBV2 and TRBJ2-1; D may be TRBD2 (6 bases). The receptor comes from an adult with an advanced solid tumor such as melanoma, head and neck, liver or kidney cancer. This chain's CDR3 is CASSEDGTPSSYNEQFF. CDR3 nucleotides: TGTGCCAGCAGTGAAGACGGGACTCCAAGCTCCTACAATGAGCAGTTCTTC.